The 3 T cell receptor beta chains in this list originate from one sample, sequenced in a study of T cell changes during pregnancy in multiple sclerosis. Assay: immunoSEQ multiplex PCR; the TCRdb copy retains only in-frame clones and omits some. The data show 80,000 or so clones, with 85% to 95% seen just once and roughly 0.93% held by the top ten. The sample here was peripheral blood, taken in the second trimester of pregnancy. Source of these receptors: a female donor in good health, enrolled as a control in a pregnancy study.

The chain couples TRBV5-6 to TRBJ1-1, with a weak D call TRBD1 (6 bases). Germline-derived CDR1 and CDR2 are SGHDT and YYEEEE. This CDR3 is 13 amino acids long. V lost 3 bases, J lost 0 bases, and 6 bases lay in between. CDR3 in DNA: TGTGCCAGCAGCTGGGACATGAACACTGAAGCTTTCTTT. Encoded protein: CASSWDMNTEAFF.

The chain uses TRBV27 and TRBJ1-5, with 9 bases identical to TRBD1. CDR1 and CDR2 (germline): MNHEY, SMNVEV (reference sequence). The CDR3 covers 15 residues. Trimming cost V 3 bases and J 10 bases; bases outside gene matches: 10. In DNA form, the CDR3 reads TGTGCCAGCAGTTTCTCCGGGACAGGGTTCTTACCCCAGCATTTT. This encodes CASSFSGTGFLPQHF.

The genes are TRBV19 and TRBJ2-3, with D uncertain. Germline V CDR1 and CDR2: LNHDA, SQIVND (reference sequence). There are 14 residues in the CDR3. V was trimmed by 3 bases and J by 1 base, leaving 8 bases between them. This CDR3 is CASSMSDGTDTQYF. The DNA for the CDR3 is TGTGCCAGTAGTATGAGCGACGGCACAGATACGCAGTATTTT. The entire variable domain, with the rest obtained from reference TRBV19 and TRBJ2-3, is as follows: DGGITQSPKYLFRKEGQNVTLSCEQNLNHDAMYWYRQDPGQGLRLIYYSQIVNDFQKGDIAEGYSVSREKKESFPLTVTSAQKNPTAFYLCASSMSDGTDTQYFGPGTRLTVL.